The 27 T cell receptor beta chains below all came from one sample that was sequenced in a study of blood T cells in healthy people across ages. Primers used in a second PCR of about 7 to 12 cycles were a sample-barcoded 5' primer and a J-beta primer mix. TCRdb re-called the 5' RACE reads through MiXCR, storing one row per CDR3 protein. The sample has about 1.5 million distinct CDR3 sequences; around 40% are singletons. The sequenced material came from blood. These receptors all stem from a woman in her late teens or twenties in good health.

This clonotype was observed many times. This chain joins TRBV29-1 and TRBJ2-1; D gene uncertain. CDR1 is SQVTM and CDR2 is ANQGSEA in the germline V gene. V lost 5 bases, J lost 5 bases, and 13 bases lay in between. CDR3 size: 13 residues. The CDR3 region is CSVSYHRDNEQFF. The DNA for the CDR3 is TGCAGCGTTAGCTACCACCGGGACAATGAGCAGTTCTTC.

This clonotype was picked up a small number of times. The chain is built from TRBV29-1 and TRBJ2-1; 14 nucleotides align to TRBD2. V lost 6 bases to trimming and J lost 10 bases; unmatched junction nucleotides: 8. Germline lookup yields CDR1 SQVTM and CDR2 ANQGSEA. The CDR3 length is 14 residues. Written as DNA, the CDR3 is TGCAGCGTCGGGAGACTAGCGGGGGGGGAAGAGCAGTTCTTC. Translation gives CSVGRLAGGEEQFF.

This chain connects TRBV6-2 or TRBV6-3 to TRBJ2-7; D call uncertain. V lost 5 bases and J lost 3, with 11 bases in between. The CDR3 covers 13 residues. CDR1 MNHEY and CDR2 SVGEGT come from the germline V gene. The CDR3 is CASSEWFIYEQYF. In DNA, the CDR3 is TGTGCCAGCAGTGAATGGTTTATCTACGAGCAGTACTTC.

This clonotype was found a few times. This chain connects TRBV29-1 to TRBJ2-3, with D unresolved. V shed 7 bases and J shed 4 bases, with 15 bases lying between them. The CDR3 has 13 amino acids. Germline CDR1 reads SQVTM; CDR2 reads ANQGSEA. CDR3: CSARVAGPDTQYF. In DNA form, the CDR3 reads TGCAGCGCCAGAGTAGCCGGGCCAGATACGCAGTATTTT.

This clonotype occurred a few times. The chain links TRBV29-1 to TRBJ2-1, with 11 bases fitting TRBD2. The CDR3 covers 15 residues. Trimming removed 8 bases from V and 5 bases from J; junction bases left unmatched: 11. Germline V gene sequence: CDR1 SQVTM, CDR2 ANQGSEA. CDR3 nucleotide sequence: TGCAGCACCCTCGGGACTAGCGGAAATAACAATGAGCAGTTCTTC. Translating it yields CSTLGTSGNNNEQFF.

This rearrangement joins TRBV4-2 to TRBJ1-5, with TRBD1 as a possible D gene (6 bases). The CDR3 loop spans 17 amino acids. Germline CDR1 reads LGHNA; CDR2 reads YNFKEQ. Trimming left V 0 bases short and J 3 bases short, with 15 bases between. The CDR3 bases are TGTGCCAGCAGCCAAGAATCGAGGGGGGGGCCCAATCAGCCCCAGCATTTT. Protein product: CASSQESRGGPNQPQHF.

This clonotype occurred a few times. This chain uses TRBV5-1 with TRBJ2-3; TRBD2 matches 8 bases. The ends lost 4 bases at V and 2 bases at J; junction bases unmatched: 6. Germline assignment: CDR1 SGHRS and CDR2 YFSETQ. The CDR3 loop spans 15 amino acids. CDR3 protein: CASSLTSGITDTQYF. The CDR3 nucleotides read TGCGCCAGCAGCCTCACTAGCGGAATCACAGATACGCAGTATTTT.

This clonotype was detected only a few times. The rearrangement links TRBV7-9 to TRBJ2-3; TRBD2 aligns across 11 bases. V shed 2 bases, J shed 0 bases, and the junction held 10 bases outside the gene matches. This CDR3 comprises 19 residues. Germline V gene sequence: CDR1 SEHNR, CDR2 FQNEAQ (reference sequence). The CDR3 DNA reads TGTGCCAGCAGCTTAACCCTAGCGGGGGGCACGCAAAGCACAGATACGCAGTATTTT. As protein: CASSLTLAGGTQSTDTQYF.

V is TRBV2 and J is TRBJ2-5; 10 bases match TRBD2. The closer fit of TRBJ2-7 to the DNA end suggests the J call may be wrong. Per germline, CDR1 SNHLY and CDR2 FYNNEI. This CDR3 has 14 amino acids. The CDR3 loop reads CASRTSGFGNEQYF. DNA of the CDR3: TGTGCCAGCAGGACTAGCGGGTTTGGGAACGAGCAGTACTTC.

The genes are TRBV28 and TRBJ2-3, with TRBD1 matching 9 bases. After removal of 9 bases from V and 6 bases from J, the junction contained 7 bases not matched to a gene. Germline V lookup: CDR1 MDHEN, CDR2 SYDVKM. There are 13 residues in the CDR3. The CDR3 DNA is TGTGCCAGTCAGGGACAGGGAAGGGATACGCAGTATTTT. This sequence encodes CASQGQGRDTQYF.

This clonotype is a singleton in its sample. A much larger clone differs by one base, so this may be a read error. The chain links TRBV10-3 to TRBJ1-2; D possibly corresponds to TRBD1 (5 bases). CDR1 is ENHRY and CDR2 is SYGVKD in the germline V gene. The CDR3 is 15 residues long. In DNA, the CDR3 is TGTGCCATCGGTGAGTCCCGGGGGACGGACTATGGCTACACCTTC. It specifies CAIGESRGTDYGYTF.

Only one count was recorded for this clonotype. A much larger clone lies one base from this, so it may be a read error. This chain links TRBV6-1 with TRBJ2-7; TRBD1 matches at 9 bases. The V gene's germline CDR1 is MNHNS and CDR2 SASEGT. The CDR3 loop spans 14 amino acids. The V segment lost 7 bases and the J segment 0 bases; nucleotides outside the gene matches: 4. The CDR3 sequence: CASTRDRVSYEQYF. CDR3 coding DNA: TGTGCCAGCACCCGGGACAGGGTCTCCTACGAGCAGTACTTC.

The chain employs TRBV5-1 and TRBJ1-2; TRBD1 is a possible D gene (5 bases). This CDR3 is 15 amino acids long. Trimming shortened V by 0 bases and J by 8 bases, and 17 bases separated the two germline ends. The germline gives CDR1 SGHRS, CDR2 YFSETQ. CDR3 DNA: TGCGCCAGCAGCTTGGAAGGGACGGCAATTGGCGGCTACACCTTC. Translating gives CASSLEGTAIGGYTF.

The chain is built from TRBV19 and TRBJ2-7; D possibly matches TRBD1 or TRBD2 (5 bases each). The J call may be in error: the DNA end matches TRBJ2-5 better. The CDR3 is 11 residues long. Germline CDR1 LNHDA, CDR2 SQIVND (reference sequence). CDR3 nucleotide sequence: TGTGCCACCCAAGAGGGGGAGACCCAGTACTTC. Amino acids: CATQEGETQYF.

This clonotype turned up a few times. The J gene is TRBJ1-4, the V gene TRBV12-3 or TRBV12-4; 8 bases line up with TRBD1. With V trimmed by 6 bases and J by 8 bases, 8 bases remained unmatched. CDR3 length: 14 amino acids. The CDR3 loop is CASSPGQGWEKLFF. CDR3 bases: TGTGCCAGCAGCCCTGGACAGGGCTGGGAAAAACTGTTTTTT.

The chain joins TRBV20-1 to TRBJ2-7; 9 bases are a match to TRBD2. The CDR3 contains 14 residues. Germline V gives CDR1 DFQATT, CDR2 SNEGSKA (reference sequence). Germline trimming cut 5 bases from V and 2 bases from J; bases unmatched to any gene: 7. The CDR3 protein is CSAALREGPYEQYF. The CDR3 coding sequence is TGCAGTGCTGCCTTGCGGGAGGGCCCCTACGAGCAGTACTTC.

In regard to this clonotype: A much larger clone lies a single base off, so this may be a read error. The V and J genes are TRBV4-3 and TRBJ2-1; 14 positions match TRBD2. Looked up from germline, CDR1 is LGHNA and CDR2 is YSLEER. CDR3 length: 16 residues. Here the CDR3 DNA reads TGCGCCGGCAGCCAAGATGGGACTAGCGGGGGCAATGAGCAGTTCTTC. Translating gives CAGSQDGTSGGNEQFF.

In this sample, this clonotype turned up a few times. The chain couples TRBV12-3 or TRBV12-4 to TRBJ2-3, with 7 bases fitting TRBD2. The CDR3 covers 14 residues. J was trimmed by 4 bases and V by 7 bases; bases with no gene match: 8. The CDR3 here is CASNRAGVADTQYF. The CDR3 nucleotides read TGTGCCAGCAACCGCGCGGGGGTGGCAGATACGCAGTATTTT.

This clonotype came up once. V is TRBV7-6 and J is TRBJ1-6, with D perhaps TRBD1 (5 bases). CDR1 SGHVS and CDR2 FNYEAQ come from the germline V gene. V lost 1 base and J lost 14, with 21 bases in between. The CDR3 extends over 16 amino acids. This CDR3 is CASSLELATVSPTLHF. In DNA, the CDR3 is TGTGCCAGCAGCTTAGAGTTGGCGACAGTCTCCCCCACCCTCCACTTT.

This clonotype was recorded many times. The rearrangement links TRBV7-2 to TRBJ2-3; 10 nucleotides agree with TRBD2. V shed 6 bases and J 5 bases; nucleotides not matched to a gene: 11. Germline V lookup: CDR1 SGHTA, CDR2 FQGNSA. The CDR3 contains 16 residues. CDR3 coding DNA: TGTGCCAGCAGTCTCCGCCTAGCGGGAGTAGGAGATACGCAGTATTTT. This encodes CASSLRLAGVGDTQYF.

The CDR3 sequence: CAISERGVQGDEQYF. DNA of the CDR3: TGTGCCATCAGTGAGCGAGGGGTACAGGGAGACGAGCAGTACTTC. The chain recombines TRBV10-3 with TRBJ2-7, with TRBD1 as a possible D gene (6 bases). The CDR3 totals 15 residues. The V and J ends lost 2 bases and 5 bases respectively, with 16 bases between them. Germline V gene sequence: CDR1 ENHRY, CDR2 SYGVKD.

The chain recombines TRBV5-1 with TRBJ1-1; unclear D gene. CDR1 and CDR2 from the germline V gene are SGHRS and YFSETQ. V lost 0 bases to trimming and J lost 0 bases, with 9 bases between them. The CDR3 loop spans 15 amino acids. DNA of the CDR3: TGCGCCAGCAGCTTGGACGGCAGACTGAACACTGAAGCTTTCTTT. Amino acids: CASSLDGRLNTEAFF.

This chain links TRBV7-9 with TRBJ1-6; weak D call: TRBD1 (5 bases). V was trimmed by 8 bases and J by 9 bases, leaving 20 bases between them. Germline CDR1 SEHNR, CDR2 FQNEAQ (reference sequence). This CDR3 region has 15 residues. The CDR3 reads CASFLRWGRFSPLHF. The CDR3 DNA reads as TGTGCCAGCTTCCTTCGGTGGGGGAGGTTTTCACCCCTCCACTTT.

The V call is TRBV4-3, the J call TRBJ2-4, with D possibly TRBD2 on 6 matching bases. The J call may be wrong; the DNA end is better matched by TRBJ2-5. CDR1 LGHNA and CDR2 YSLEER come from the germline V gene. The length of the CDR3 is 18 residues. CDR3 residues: CASSQEAGSIPHQETQYF. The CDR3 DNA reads TGCGCCAGCAGCCAAGAGGCGGGAAGTATTCCCCACCAAGAGACCCAGTACTTC.

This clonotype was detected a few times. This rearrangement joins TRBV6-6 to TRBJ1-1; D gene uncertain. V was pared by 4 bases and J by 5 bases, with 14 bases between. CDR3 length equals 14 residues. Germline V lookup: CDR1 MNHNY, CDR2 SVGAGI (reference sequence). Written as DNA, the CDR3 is TGTGCCAGCAGTTTTGACACCCGGGGTACTGAAGCTTTCTTT. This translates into CASSFDTRGTEAFF.

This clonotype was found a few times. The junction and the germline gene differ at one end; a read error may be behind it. CDR3 sequence reads: CASSIRDAGSHEQYF. For the CDR3, the DNA is TGCGCCAGCAGCATCCGGGACGCCGGCTCCCACGAGCAGTACTTC. J is TRBJ2-7 and V is TRBV5-1; either TRBD1 or TRBD2 may fit D (5 bases each). From germline, CDR1 is SGHRS and CDR2 YFSETQ. This CDR3 comprises 15 residues.

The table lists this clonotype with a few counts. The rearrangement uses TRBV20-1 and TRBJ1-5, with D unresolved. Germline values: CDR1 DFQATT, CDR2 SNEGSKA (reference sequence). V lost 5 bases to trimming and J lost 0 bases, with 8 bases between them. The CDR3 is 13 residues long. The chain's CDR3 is CSAGRASNQPQHF. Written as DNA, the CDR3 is TGCAGTGCTGGACGGGCTAGCAATCAGCCCCAGCATTTT.